The subject of this entry is one T cell receptor (beta chain). The antigen it binds to is not known. One base away there is no much larger clone; base qualities are not given. In Seattle, one collaborating source enrolled patients while the infection was active and tracked those patients longitudinally over the course of disease. Collaborating institutions collected whole blood in K2EDTA tubes following their own protocols. For TCRbeta analysis, collaborator samples were shipped as frozen whole blood, as isolated PBMCs, or as DNA extracted from either sample type. These data belong to a study of blood T cell repertoires in COVID-19 (dated by TCRdb to 2020 to 2021). Background on the whole study: Collaborator samples came from the United States, Italy and Spain and covered acute and convalescent phases of COVID-19. The material from the prospective study consisted of cDNA or gDNA derived from T cells, B-cell-depleted T cells, or PBMCs. Deeply sampled blood TCRbeta repertoires from subjects exposed to, actively infected with, or recovered from COVID-19 were included in the dataset. The repertoires were made available in a free public database intended to serve as a resource for research on the immune response to SARS-CoV-2. The samples were drawn from the first 160 participants of the ongoing ImmuneRACE study and from over a thousand subjects provided by 6 global collaborators. Nearly every sample came with metadata listing a de-identified subject ID, COVID-19 status, age in years and sex. Where HLA class I and class II types were available, the types were taken from metadata supplied by the sample provider, not from assay-based typing. Study-wide findings and limitations: How much clinical and demographic metadata was included differed by source and by participant, and the metadata was provided uncurated.

The CDR3 starts with the cysteine, ends with the phenylalanine, and has 15 residues. Left in the record is the CDR3 DNA by itself, 45 bases read in frame from the first base. Trimming accounts for 3 bases at V and 6 bases at J, while the number of junction bases matched to no gene is 3. Looking up the germline V gene yields CDR1 MGHDK and CDR2 SYGVNS. TCRbeta CDR3 regions were amplified from genomic DNA by means of the immunoSEQ Assay, a bias-controlled multiplex PCR. On the authors' methods: The number of nucleated cells in each sample was estimated by amplification of reference gene primers within the assay. Sequence reads were collapsed and filtered to measure the absolute abundance of every unique TCRbeta CDR3 rearrangement. For each sample, productive Simpson clonality was calculated as the square root of Simpson's diversity index across productive rearrangements. Entries here come from immuneACCESS through TCRdb and include only in-frame sequences with V and J called. Some clones fail to appear in such tables; in the studies checked, an unresolved V gene covers under half of the shortfall, and the cause of the remainder is unknown. V, J and clone size are those of that table, while D and trimming were read from the DNA. This sample has over 150,000 clones in its table, and just under 85% of those were observed once. Approximately 8.1% of the sample rests with the top ten.

Sequencing input: peripheral blood. The receptor was isolated from a woman of 80 years or more with COVID-19, enrolled during active disease. This receptor chain uses TRBV25-1 and TRBJ2-1; 12 central nucleotides agree with TRBD2. The CDR3: CASSDATSGSNEQFF. The nucleotides are TGTGCCAGCAGTGATGCGACTAGCGGGAGCAATGAGCAGTTCTTC.